Sequencing of this T cell receptor beta chain was carried out in a study of blood T cell repertoires in COVID-19. About the study: From the United States, Italy and Spain came samples of acute and convalescent COVID-19. T cells, B-cell-depleted T cells, or PBMCs provided the cDNA or gDNA that served as material.

Under the authors' procedure: The assay estimated nucleated cells by amplifying reference gene primers. The assay was immunoSEQ multiplex PCR, and TCRdb's table has in-frame clones only and misses some. V and J calls and clone size are those listed in that table; D and trimming were worked out from the DNA. This repertoire shows roughly 260,000 clones, around 87% found once; its top ten account for under 2.5%. This clone was observed a single time. The CDR3 covers 14 residues. V lost 5 bases and J lost 4; bases outside the gene matches: 7. The germline V gene encodes CDR1 GTSNPN and CDR2 SVGIG (reference sequence).

The clonotype was recovered from a woman aged 45-59 years with acute or convalescent COVID-19. Sequencing was done on a sample of peripheral blood. This sequence joins TRBV30 and TRBJ2-5; 10 bases are a match to TRBD2. The CDR3 spells CAWGTGTSAETQYF. CDR3 coding DNA: TGTGCCTGGGGTACCGGGACTAGCGCAGAGACCCAGTACTTC. The entire variable domain, with the rest obtained from reference TRBV30 and TRBJ2-5, is as follows: SQTIHQWPATLVQPVGSPLSLECTVEGTSNPNLYWYRQAAGRGLQLLFYSVGIGQISSEVPQNLSASRPQDRQFILSSKKLLLSDSGFYLCAWGTGTSAETQYFGPGTRLLVL.